The 9 T cell receptor beta chains presented below share a single source sample, sequenced in a study of shared clonotypes between healthy human individuals. Here immunoSEQ multiplex PCR was the method, and the copy in TCRdb shows in-frame clones only, minus some. Among under 600,000 clones listed, 95% to 97% were seen once. The sample was naive CD4+ T cells sorted from blood. Described subset: CD45RA+ positively selected. The source is a woman in her 30s in good health.

The chain joins TRBV2 to TRBJ1-1; 9 bases align to TRBD1. V lost 3 bases to trimming and J lost 5 bases; unmatched junction nucleotides: 13. CDR3 size: 17 residues. The germline V gene encodes CDR1 SNHLY and CDR2 FYNNEI. For the CDR3, the DNA is TGTGCCAGCAGTGACCGGGACAGGGTGCAGGATAGAACTGAAGCTTTCTTT. Its translation: CASSDRDRVQDRTEAFF.

The chain joins TRBV5-4 to TRBJ2-7; D is unresolved. The CDR3 totals 12 residues. Germline CDR1 is SGHNT and CDR2 is YYREEE (reference sequence). Between the trimmed V and J ends, which lost 9 bases and 1 base, there was a span of 11 bases. This CDR3 is CATKTGSYEQYF. The CDR3, as DNA: TGTGCCACCAAGACCGGTTCCTACGAGCAGTACTTC.

For the CDR3, the DNA is TGCGCCAGCAGTACCGGGGCCAACGTCCTGACTTTC. Its protein product is CASSTGANVLTF. This chain joins TRBV10-1 and TRBJ2-6; no clear D gene. The CDR3 is 12 residues long. Germline-derived CDR1 and CDR2 are WNHNN and SYGVQD (reference sequence). The ends were cut back, 5 bases at V and 4 bases at J, with 3 bases in the middle.

This chain joins TRBV28 and TRBJ2-7; D gene unclear. Trimming took off 10 bases at V and 5 bases at J, with 9 bases between the two ends. The germline V gene has CDR1 MDHEN and CDR2 SYDVKM. This CDR3 contains 10 residues. Written as DNA, the CDR3 is TGTGCCACCAAACGCCACGAGCAGTACTTC. It specifies CATKRHEQYF. Looking up the rest from reference TRBV28 and TRBJ2-7 gives the full variable domain: DVKVTQSSRYLVKRTGEKVFLECVQDMDHENMFWYRQDPGLGLRLIYFSYDVKMKEKGDIPEGYSVSREKKERFSLILESASTNQTSMYLCATKRHEQYFGPGTRLTVT.

V usage is TRBV28 and J usage is TRBJ1-5; D unclear. Germline CDR1 and CDR2: MDHEN and SYDVKM. This CDR3 comprises 17 residues. V lost 7 bases, J lost 1 base, and 20 bases lay in between. The CDR3 loop reads CASTWFGRQISNQPQHF. The CDR3 DNA sequence: TGTGCCAGCACTTGGTTCGGACGGCAAATCAGCAATCAGCCCCAGCATTTT.

This sequence joins TRBV11-2 and TRBJ2-2; 8 nucleotides agree with TRBD2. This CDR3 is built from 17 residues. Germline loops: CDR1 SGHAT, CDR2 FQNNGV. V lost 2 bases, J lost 7 bases, and 12 bases stayed unmatched. The chain's CDR3 is CASSLRWREDALGELFF. As DNA, the CDR3 is TGTGCCAGCAGCTTAAGGTGGCGGGAGGACGCGCTCGGGGAGCTGTTTTTT.

The CDR3 coding sequence is TGTGCCAGCAGCTTAGACAGGGGAGCCTACGAGCAGTACTTC. This translates into CASSLDRGAYEQYF. The V and J genes are TRBV7-9 and TRBJ2-7; 7 bases are shared with TRBD1. CDR1 is SEHNR and CDR2 is FQNEAQ in the germline V gene (reference sequence). The CDR3 is 14 amino acids. V was clipped by 1 base and J by 2 bases; unmatched bases: 2.

V is TRBV7-2 and J is TRBJ1-5; D not certain. CDR3 length: 15 amino acids. Trimming cost V 0 bases and J 1 base, with 7 bases left between them. Germline CDR1 and CDR2: SGHTA and FQGNSA. DNA of the CDR3: TGTGCCAGCAGCTTAGCGGGAGACAGCAATCAGCCCCAGCATTTT. Translation gives CASSLAGDSNQPQHF.

This chain connects TRBV27 to TRBJ1-2; D is undetermined. The CDR3 loop spans 18 amino acids. The V end was cut by 5 bases, the J end by 1 base, with 23 bases between. Germline-derived CDR1 and CDR2 are MNHEY and SMNVEV (reference sequence). The CDR3 region is CASSLYSTPFTFNYGYTF. The CDR3 DNA reads TGTGCCAGCAGTCTCTACTCGACGCCTTTTACTTTTAACTATGGCTACACCTTC.